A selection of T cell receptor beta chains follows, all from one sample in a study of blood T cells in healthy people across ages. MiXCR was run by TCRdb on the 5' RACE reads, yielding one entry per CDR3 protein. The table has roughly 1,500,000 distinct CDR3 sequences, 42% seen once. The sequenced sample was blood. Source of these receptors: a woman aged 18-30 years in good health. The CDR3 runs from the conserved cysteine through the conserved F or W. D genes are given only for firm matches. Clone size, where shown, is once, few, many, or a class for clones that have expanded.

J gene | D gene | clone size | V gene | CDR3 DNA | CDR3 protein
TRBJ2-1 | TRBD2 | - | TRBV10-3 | TGTGCCATCAGTGTCCACGCGACTAGCGGGAGAACCCGAGGAAATAATGAGCAGTTCTTC | CAISVHATSGRTRGNNEQFF
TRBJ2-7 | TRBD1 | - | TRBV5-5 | TGTGCCAGCAGCGACACAGGGGATGGGTACGAGCAGTACTTC | CASSDTGDGYEQYF
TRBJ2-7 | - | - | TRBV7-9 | TGTGCCAGCAGTCCCGGCAGACGGAACGGCTACGAGCAGTACTTC | CASSPGRRNGYEQYF
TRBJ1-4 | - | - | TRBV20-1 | TGCAGTGCTAAAGAGGAACCAACTAATGAAAAACTGTTTTTT | CSAKEEPTNEKLFF
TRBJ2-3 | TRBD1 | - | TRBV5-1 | TGCGCCAGCAGCGTCGGGACAGACACAGATACGCAGTATTTT | CASSVGTDTDTQYF
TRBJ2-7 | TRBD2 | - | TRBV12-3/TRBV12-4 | TGTGCCAGCAGTCCAAGGACTAGCGGCAAGAGCTCCTACGAGCAGTACTTC | CASSPRTSGKSSYEQYF
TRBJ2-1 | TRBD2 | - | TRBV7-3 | TGTGCCAGCAGCTTCGGGGGGGCCGTTGAGCAGTTCTTC | CASSFGGAVEQFF
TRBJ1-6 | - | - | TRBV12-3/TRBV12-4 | TGTGCCAGCAGTTTAGCGCGGTACAGCGTCGATTCACCCCTCCACTTT | CASSLARYSVDSPLHF
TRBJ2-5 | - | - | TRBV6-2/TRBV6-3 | TGTGCCAGCAGTAAGTTGGTCGGTCTGTACTTC | CASSKLVGLYF
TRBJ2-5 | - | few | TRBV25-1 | TGTGCCAGCAGTGACCCTACGTCGTACCAAGAGACCCAGTACTTC | CASSDPTSYQETQYF
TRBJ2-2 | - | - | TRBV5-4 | TGTGCCAGCAGCTTGTTGGCGATGAATGCGGGGGAGCTGTTTTTT | CASSLLAMNAGELFF
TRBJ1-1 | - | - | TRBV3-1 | TGTGCCAGCAGCCAAGAGGAGGGGAGGATCGGCGGAGCTTTCTTT | CASSQEEGRIGGAFF
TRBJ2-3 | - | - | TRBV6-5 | TGTGCCAGCAGTTCATCTATGGTGGATACGCAGTATTTT | CASSSSMVDTQYF
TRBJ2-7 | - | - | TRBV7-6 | TGTGCCAGCAGCGCTCTGCCGGAGACTTCCTCCTACAATGAGCAGTACTTC | CASSALPETSSYNEQYF
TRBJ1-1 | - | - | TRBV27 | TGTGCCAGCAGTCTCGTACAGGGAGTGAACACTGAAGCTTTCTTT | CASSLVQGVNTEAFF
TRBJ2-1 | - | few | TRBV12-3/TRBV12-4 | TGTGCCAGCAGCCCTACGGAGGAGCAGTTCTTC | CASSPTEEQFF
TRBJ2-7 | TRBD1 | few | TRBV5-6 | TGTGCCAGCAGCTTGGAAGACAGGGTTCTCTACGAGCAGTACTTC | CASSLEDRVLYEQYF
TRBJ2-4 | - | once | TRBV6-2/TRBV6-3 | TGTGCCAGTTTAGGGGCTCTGAGAAACATTCAGTACTTC | CASLGALRNIQYF
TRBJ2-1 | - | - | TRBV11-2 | TGTGCCAGCAACCTTTTAGGGGGTCGTGTTGAGCAGTTCTTC | CASNLLGGRVEQFF
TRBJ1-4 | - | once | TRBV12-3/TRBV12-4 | TGTGCCAGCAGCCCCGGGGGAGGAGAGGAAAAACTGTTTTTT | CASSPGGGEEKLFF
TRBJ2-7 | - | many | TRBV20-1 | TGCAGTGCCAGAGAGACCGGGGTGACCTCCTACGAGCAGTACTTC | CSARETGVTSYEQYF
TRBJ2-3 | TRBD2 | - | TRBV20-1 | TGCAGTGCTAGTGAGGTAGCGGGAGGGTACACAGATACGCAGTATTTT | CSASEVAGGYTDTQYF
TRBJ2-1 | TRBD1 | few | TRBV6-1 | TGTGCCAGCAGTTCGGACAGGGTTTCCCTTAATGAGCAGTTCTTC | CASSSDRVSLNEQFF
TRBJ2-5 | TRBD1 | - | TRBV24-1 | TGTGCCACCAGTGATTCGACAGGGGAGGAGACCCAGTACTTC | CATSDSTGEETQYF
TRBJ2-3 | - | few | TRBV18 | TGTGCCAGCTCACCACCGGAAACAGATACGCAGTATTTT | CASSPPETDTQYF
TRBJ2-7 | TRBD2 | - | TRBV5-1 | TGCGCCAGCAGCTTGGGGAAAGGCGCGGGAGAAAGCTACGAGCAGTACTTC | CASSLGKGAGESYEQYF
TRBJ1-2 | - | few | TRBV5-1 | TGCGCCAGCAGCCCGGACCGGACCACAGCGATCTATGGCTACACCTTC | CASSPDRTTAIYGYTF
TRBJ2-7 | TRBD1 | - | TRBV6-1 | TGTGCCGGCAGCGACCTACACAGGGGGCTCTCCTACGAGCAGTACTTC | CAGSDLHRGLSYEQYF
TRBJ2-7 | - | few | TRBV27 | TGTGCCAGCAGTGTGGTTGGCGGCGAGCAGTACTTC | CASSVVGGEQYF
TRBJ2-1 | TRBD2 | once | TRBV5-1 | TGCGCCAGCAGCTGGGGACGTGGACTAGCGGGAGTCCATGAGCAGTTCTTC | CASSWGRGLAGVHEQFF
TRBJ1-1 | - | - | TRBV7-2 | TGTGCCAGCAGCCGATTACCAGGGGCGATCACTGAAGCTTTCTTT | CASSRLPGAITEAFF
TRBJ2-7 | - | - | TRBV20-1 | TGCAGTGCTAGAGATGGGGCAGTCCTTTCCTACGAGCAGTACTTC | CSARDGAVLSYEQYF
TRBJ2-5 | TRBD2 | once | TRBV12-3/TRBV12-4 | TGTGCCAGCAGTTCCAGCTCCCTAGCGGGGGCTTGGTACTTC | CASSSSSLAGAWYF
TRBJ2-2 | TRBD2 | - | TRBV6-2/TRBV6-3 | TGTGCCAGCAGTTACACAGCGGGGCGTTCTTCCGGGGAGCTGTTTTTT | CASSYTAGRSSGELFF